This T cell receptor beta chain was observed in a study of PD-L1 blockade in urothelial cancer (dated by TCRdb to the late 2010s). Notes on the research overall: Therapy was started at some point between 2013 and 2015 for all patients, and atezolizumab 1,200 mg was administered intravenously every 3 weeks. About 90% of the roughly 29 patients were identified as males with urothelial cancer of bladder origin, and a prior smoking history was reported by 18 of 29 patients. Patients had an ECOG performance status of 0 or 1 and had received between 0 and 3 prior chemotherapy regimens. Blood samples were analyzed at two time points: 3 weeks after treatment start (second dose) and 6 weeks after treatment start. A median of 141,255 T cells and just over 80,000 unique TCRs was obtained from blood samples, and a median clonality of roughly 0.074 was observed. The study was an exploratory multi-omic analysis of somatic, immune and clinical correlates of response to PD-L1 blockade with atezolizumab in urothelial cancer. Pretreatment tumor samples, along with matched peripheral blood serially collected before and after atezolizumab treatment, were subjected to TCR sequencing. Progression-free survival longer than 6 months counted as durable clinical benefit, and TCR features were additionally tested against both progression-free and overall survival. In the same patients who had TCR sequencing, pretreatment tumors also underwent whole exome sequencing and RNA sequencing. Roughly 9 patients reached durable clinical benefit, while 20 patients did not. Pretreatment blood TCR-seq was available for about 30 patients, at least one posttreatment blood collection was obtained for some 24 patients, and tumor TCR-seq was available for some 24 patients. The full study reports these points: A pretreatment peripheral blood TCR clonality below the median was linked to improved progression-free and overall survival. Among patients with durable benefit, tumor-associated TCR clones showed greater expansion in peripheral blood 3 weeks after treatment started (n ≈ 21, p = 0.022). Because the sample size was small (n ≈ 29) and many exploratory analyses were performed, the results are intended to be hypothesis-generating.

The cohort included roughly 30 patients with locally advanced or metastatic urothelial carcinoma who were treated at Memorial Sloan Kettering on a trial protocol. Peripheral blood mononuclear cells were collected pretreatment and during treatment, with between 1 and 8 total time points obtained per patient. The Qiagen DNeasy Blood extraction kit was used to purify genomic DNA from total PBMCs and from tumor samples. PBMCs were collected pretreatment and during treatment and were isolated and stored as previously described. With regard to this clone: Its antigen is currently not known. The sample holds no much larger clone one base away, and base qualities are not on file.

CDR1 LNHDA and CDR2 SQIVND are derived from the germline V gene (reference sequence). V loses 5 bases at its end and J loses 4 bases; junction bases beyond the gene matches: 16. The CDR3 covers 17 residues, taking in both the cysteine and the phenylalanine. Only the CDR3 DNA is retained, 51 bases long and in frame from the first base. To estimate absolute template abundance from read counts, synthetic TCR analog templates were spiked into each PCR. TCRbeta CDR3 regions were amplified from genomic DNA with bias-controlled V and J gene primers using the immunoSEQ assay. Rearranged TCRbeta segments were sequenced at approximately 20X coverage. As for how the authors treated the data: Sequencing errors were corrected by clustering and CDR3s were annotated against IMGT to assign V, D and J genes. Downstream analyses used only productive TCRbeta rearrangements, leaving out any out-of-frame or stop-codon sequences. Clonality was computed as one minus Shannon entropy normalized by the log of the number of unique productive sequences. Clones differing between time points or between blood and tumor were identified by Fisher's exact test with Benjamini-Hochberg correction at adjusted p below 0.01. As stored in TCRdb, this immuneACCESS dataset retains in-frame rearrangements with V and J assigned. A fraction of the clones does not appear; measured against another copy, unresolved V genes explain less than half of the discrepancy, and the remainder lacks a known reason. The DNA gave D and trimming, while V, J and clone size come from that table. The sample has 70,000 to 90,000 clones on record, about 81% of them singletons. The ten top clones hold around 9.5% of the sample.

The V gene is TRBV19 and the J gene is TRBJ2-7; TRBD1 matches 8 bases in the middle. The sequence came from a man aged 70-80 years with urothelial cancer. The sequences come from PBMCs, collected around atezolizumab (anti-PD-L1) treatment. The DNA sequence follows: TGTGCCAGTAGTGCGACCTCCGGACAGGGTGGACGTTACGAGCAGTACTTC. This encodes CASSATSGQGGRYEQYF.